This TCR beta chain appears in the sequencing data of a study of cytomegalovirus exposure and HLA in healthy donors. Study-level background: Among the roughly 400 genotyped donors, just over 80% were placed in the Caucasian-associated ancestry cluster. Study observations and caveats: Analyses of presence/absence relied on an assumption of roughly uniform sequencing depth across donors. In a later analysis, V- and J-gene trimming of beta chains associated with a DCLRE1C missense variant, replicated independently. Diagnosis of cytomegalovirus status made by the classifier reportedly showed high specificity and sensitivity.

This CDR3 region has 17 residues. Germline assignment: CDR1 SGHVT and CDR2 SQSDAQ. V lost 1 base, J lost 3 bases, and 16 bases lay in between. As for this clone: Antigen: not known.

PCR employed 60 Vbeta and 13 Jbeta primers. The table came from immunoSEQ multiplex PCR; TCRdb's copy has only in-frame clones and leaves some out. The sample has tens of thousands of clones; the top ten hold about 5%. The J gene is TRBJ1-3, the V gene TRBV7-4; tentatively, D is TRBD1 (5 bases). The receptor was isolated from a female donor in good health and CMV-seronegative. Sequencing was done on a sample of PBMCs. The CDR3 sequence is CASSLVWEGLGGNTIYF. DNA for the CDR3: TGTGCCAGCAGCTTAGTGTGGGAGGGGTTGGGTGGAAACACCATATATTTT.